The TCR beta chain under discussion was sequenced for a study of breast tumors, draining lymph nodes, adjacent tissues. Study-level findings and limits: Most tumor T cells seemingly derive from lymph node, then expand in tumor. Tumor TCR diversity was below lymph nodes but above nontumor tissue.

The lymph nodes were axillary draining lymph nodes from breast cancer patients. TCRdb reanalysed the multiplex PCR reads using MiXCR and keeps one entry per CDR3 protein. The table lists 150,000 to 200,000 distinct CDR3 sequences, roughly 31% of them singletons. This clonotype has ten or more counts. The target antigen is unknown. This clonotype originated in a female donor with breast cancer. Some clones in this sample may be carry-over from other donors' samples. What was sequenced was axillary lymph node tissue.

The CDR3 spells CASSLSWQAYEQYF. The CDR3 region has the DNA TGTGCCAGCAGCTTAAGTTGGCAGGCCTACGAGCAGTACTTC. The V and J genes are TRBV7-2 and TRBJ2-7, with unresolved D. The CDR3 sequence is 14 residues long. Germline V gene sequence: CDR1 SGHTA, CDR2 FQGNSA. Trimming took off 2 bases at V and 2 bases at J, with 10 bases between the two ends.